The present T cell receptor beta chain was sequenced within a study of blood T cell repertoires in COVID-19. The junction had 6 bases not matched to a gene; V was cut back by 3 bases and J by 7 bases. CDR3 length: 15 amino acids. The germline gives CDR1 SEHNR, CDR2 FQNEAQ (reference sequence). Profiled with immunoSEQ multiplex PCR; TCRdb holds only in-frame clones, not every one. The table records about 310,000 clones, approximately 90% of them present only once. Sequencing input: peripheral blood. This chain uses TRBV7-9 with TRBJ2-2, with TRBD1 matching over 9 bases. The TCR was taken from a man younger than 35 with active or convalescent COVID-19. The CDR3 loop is CASSFGDRADGELFF. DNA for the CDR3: TGTGCCAGCAGCTTCGGGGACAGGGCGGACGGGGAGCTGTTTTTT.